This T cell receptor (beta chain) is from a study of blood T cell repertoires in COVID-19. Study at large: Samples came from the United States, Italy and Spain, spanning acute and convalescent COVID-19. The analysed material was cDNA or gDNA that came from T cells, B-cell-depleted T cells, or PBMCs.

The Seattle site enrolled patients during active infection and followed them longitudinally. Per the authors' pipeline: Estimation of nucleated cell counts was performed using reference gene primer amplification. Profiling relied on immunoSEQ multiplex PCR, and the TCRdb table lists in-frame clones only, not all of them. The V and J calls and clone size are taken from that table; D and trimming were inferred from the DNA. The sample records approximately 79,000 clones, approximately 80% being singletons. CDR1 and CDR2 (germline): MNHEY, SMNVEV (reference sequence). There are 11 residues in the CDR3. The V gene lost 10 bases and the J gene lost 3 bases, with 7 bases spanning the gap.

This chain joins TRBV27 and TRBJ1-3; D is undetermined. The sample consisted of peripheral blood. The receptor was derived from a man in his fifties with COVID-19, enrolled during active disease. CDR3 nucleotide sequence: TGTGCCACGGTATATGGAAACACCATATATTTT. Translated, it gives CATVYGNTIYF.